The rows below give T cell receptor beta chains drawn from one sample of a study of cytomegalovirus exposure and HLA in healthy donors. Sequencing was performed with immunoSEQ multiplex PCR; in TCRdb, only in-frame clones are kept and a portion is missing. Seen here are 150,000 to 200,000 clones, 70% to 80% observed once, and the top ten hold about 4.4%. Sequencing was carried out using PBMCs. The receptors come from a woman aged 25 to 39 in good health and CMV-seropositive. Both conserved end residues are part of each CDR3. The D gene is left open where the match is weak. Rows may omit the clone size; those that give it use once, few, many or a size class.

size	D	V	J	length	DNA	CDR3
.	.	TRBV14	TRBJ2-1	18	TGTGCCAGCAGCCAAGATATGGGCAGGGTGACTTTCAAGGATGAGCAGTTCTTC	CASSQDMGRVTFKDEQFF
.	.	TRBV5-8	TRBJ2-3	13	TGTGCCAGCAGCAGAAGGGGGACAGATACGCAGTATTTT	CASSRRGTDTQYF
few	.	TRBV2	TRBJ2-3	14	TGTGCCAGCAAAAGACAGTCCTACTCAGATACGCAGTATTTT	CASKRQSYSDTQYF
.	TRBD1	TRBV2	TRBJ2-1	16	TGCGCCAGCAGTGAGAGGCAGCTTTGGACTGGGACAGGGGAGTTCTTC	CASSERQLWTGTGEFF
.	.	TRBV4-3	TRBJ1-5	16	TGCGCCAGCAGCCCCACGAGGGCAAATCCCAGTCAGCCCCAGCATTTT	CASSPTRANPSQPQHF
.	TRBD2	TRBV9	TRBJ2-3	15	TGTGCCAGCAGCGTAGAACTAGCGGACACAGATACGCAGTATTTT	CASSVELADTDTQYF
.	TRBD1	TRBV10-3	TRBJ1-3	17	TGTGCCATCAGTGAGTATGCAGCCCGGGACAGAGGAAACACCATATATTTT	CAISEYAARDRGNTIYF
.	.	TRBV19	TRBJ1-5	12	TGTGCCAGTAGGGCAGGGTATCAGCCCCAGCATTTT	CASRAGYQPQHF
.	.	TRBV4-1	TRBJ1-3	13	TGCGCCAGCAGTCCTTTTTCCGGAAACACCATATATTTT	CASSPFSGNTIYF
once	.	TRBV21-1	TRBJ1-1	17	TGTGCCAGCAGCAAAGCACCCCTACAGGGTGGGGACACTGAAGCTTTCTTT	CASSKAPLQGGDTEAFF
.	TRBD1	TRBV29-1	TRBJ1-1	13	TGCAGCGCATACCGGGACAGGGACACTGAAGCTTTCTTT	CSAYRDRDTEAFF
.	TRBD2	TRBV10-3	TRBJ2-3	15	TGTGCCATCAGTGTGGGGGCTAGCGGGACAGATACGCAGTATTTT	CAISVGASGTDTQYF
.	.	TRBV5-7	TRBJ1-2	16	TGTGCCAGCAGCTTGGTCCCCTCGGGGGAAAACTATGGCTACACCTTC	CASSLVPSGENYGYTF
.	.	TRBV7-9	TRBJ1-2	13	TGTGCCAGCAGCTTAAGGGGGTTCTATGGCTACACCTTC	CASSLRGFYGYTF
.	.	TRBV7-9	TRBJ2-3	15	TGTGCCAGCAGCTTGGGCTCCCCTAGCACAGATACGCAGTATTTT	CASSLGSPSTDTQYF
.	.	TRBV11-3	TRBJ2-1	18	TGTGCCAGCAGCTTAGATCGGTGGGGCAGCACTAATTACAATGAGCAGTTCTTC	CASSLDRWGSTNYNEQFF
.	TRBD2	TRBV7-9	TRBJ2-5	16	TGTGCCAGCAGCCCAACTAGCGGGGGGTCGTATGAGACCCAGTACTTC	CASSPTSGGSYETQYF
.	TRBD1	TRBV5-1	TRBJ1-3	16	TGCGCCAGCAGCTTGGGGGCGACAGGGTCTGGAAACACCATATATTTT	CASSLGATGSGNTIYF
.	.	TRBV7-9	TRBJ2-7	16	TGTGCCAGCAGCCCGGAGGTGGGGGGGCGACTGGGCGAGCAGTACTTC	CASSPEVGGRLGEQYF
.	TRBD1	TRBV18	TRBJ1-2	14	TGTGCCAGCTCACCTTCGACAGGGATGGATGGCTACACCTTC	CASSPSTGMDGYTF
once	.	TRBV30	TRBJ2-7	13	TGTGCCTGGACGGGACTCCAAGGGACCGAGCAGTACTTC	CAWTGLQGTEQYF
.	.	TRBV18	TRBJ1-5	14	TGTGCCAGCTCACCTACAGGGATGGGTCAGCCCCAGCATTTT	CASSPTGMGQPQHF
.	TRBD1	TRBV28	TRBJ1-2	14	TGTGCCAGCAGTTGGGGACAGGGTCCGGATGGCTACACCTTC	CASSWGQGPDGYTF
.	TRBD1	TRBV30	TRBJ1-5	16	TGTGCCTGGAGCCGAGGGGGACAGGGACGAAATCAGCCCCAGCATTTT	CAWSRGGQGRNQPQHF
.	.	TRBV25-1	TRBJ2-7	10	TGTGCCAGCAGTACGGACGAGCAGTACTTC	CASSTDEQYF
once	.	TRBV11-2	TRBJ1-2	15	TGTGCCAGCAGCTTCGATGTAGACAGTACTTATGGCTACACCTTC	CASSFDVDSTYGYTF
.	.	TRBV28	TRBJ1-1	13	TGTGCCAGCAAGAGTGGCAGGGTTACTGAAGCTTTCTTT	CASKSGRVTEAFF
.	TRBD2	TRBV4-3	TRBJ2-3	17	TGCGCCAGCAGCCAAGGACTAGCGGGGGGTAACACAGATACGCAGTATTTT	CASSQGLAGGNTDTQYF
.	TRBD1	TRBV7-2	TRBJ2-7	14	TGTGCCAGCAGCAAGGACAGGGGTGGATACGAGCAGTACTTC	CASSKDRGGYEQYF
.	TRBD1	TRBV10-3	TRBJ2-2	16	TGTGCCATCAGGGGACAGACAGATTCGAACACCGGGGAGCTGTTTTTT	CAIRGQTDSNTGELFF
.	.	TRBV4-1	TRBJ2-7	15	TGCGCCAGCAGCCAAGATGCAGGCAGTTCCTACGAGCAGTACTTC	CASSQDAGSSYEQYF
.	.	TRBV4-2	TRBJ1-3	14	TGTGCCAGCAGCCAACAGGGGCATGGAAACACCATATATTTT	CASSQQGHGNTIYF
.	TRBD1	TRBV4-2	TRBJ1-2	17	TGTGCCAGCAGCCGTTCTAAGGGGACAGGGGACAACTATGGCTACACCTTC	CASSRSKGTGDNYGYTF
few	.	TRBV27	TRBJ2-7	11	TGTGCCAGCAGTTTTGGGCACGAGCAGTACTTC	CASSFGHEQYF
.	.	TRBV29-1	TRBJ2-7	13	TGCAGCGTTGAGGCGGCCAGCGCCTACGAGCAGTACTTC	CSVEAASAYEQYF
.	TRBD2	TRBV19	TRBJ2-1	14	TGTGCCAGTAGTATCTCAGCGGGGGACAATGAGCAGTTCTTC	CASSISAGDNEQFF